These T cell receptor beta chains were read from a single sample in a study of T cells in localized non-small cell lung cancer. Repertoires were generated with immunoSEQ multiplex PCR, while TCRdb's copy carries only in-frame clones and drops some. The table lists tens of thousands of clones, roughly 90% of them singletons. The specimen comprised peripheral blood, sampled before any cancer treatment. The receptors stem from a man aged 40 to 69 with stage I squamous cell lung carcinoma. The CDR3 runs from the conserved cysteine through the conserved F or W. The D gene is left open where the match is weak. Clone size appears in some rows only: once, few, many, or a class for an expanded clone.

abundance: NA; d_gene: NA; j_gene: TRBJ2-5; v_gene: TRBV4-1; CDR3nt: TGCGCCAGCAGCCAAGCTGTCACTCACCAAGAGACCCAGTACTTC; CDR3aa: CASSQAVTHQETQYF
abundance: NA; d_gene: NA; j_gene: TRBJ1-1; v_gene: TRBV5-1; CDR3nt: TGCGCCAGCAGCCCAGTTGGGGCTAACACTGAAGCTTTCTTT; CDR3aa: CASSPVGANTEAFF
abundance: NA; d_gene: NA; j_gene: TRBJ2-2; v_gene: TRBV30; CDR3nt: TGTGCCTGGGGGGGCAGCCCTTCCACCGGGGAGCTGTTTTTT; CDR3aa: CAWGGSPSTGELFF
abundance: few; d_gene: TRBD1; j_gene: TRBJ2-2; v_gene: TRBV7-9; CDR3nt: TGTGCCAGCAGCACCCCGGGACAGACGAACACCGGGGAGCTGTTTTTT; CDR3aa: CASSTPGQTNTGELFF
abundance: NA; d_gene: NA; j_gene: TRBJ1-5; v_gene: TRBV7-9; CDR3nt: TGTGCCAGCAGCCATCCGGACAAGCCCCAGCATTTT; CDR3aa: CASSHPDKPQHF
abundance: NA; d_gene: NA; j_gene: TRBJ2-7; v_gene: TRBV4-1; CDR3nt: TGCGCCAGCAGCCAAGATTTTCCCTACGAGCAGTACTTC; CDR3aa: CASSQDFPYEQYF
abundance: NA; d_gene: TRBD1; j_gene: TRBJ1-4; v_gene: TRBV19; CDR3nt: TGTGCCAGTAGTTTAAGACAGGGGGGAGGTGAAAAACTGTTTTTT; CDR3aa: CASSLRQGGGEKLFF
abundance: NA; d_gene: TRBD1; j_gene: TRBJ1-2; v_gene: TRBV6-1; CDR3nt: TGTGCCACCCGGGGACAGGGGTATGGCTACACCTTC; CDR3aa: CATRGQGYGYTF
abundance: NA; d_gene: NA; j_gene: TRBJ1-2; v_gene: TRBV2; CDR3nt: TGTGCCAGCTCCATACCGGGCCGAGATTTGGATGGCTACACCTTC; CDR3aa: CASSIPGRDLDGYTF
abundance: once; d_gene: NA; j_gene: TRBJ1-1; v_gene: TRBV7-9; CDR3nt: TGTGCCAGCAGCCAAGATCTTGCGCGATCCCGTTGGGGGATCTTT; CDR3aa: CASSQDLARSRWGIF
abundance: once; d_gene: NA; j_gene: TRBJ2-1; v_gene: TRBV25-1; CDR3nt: TGTGCCAGTTCCTATCCGGGACCGTCCTACAATGAGCAGTTCTTC; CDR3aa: CASSYPGPSYNEQFF
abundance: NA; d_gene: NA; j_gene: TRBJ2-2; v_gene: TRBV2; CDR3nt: TGTGCCAGCAGTGAAGCGCGCCTGAACACCGGGGAGCTGTTTTTT; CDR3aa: CASSEARLNTGELFF
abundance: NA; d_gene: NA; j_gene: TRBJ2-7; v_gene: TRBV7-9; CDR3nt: TGTGCCAGCAGCTTGCTGGAGGGGCACTACGAGCAGTACTTC; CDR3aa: CASSLLEGHYEQYF
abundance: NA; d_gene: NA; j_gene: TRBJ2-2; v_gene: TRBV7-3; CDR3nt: TGTGCCAGCAGCCGGCCGGGGGCAGGGGACAACACCGGGGAGCTGTTTTTT; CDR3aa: CASSRPGAGDNTGELFF
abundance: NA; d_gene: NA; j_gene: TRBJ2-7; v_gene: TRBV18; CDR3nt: TGTGCCAGCTCACCGAGGCAGGGAACCTACGAGCAGTACTTC; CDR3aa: CASSPRQGTYEQYF
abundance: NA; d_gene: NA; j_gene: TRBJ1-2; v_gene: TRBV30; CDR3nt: TGTGCCTGGACAGCTTACGCTTGGAGGGGCTACACCTTC; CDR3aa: CAWTAYAWRGYTF
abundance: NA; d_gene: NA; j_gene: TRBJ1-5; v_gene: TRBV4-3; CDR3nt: TGCGCCAGCAGCCAAGCGGTGCAAGACCAGCCCCAGCATTTT; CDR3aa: CASSQAVQDQPQHF
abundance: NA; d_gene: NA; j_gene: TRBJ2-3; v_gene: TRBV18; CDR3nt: TGTGCCAGCTCACCGAGACAGGGCACAGATACGCAGTATTTT; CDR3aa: CASSPRQGTDTQYF
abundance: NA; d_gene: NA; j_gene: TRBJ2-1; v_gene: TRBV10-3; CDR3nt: TGTGCCATCAGTGAGTCGTTAAGGGACGGAAATGAGCAGTTCTTC; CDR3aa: CAISESLRDGNEQFF
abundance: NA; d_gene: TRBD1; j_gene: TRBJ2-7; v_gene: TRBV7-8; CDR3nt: TGTGCCAGCAGCGTAAGGGACAGGGACAGGGGCTACGAGCAGTACTTC; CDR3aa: CASSVRDRDRGYEQYF
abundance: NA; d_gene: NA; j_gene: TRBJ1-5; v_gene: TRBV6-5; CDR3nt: TGTGCCAGCAGTTACTCCGGGGCAGTGAATCAGCCCCAGCATTTT; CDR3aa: CASSYSGAVNQPQHF
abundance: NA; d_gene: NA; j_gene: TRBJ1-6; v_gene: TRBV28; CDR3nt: TGTGCCAGCAGTTCCCCGATGGACCTCCACTTT; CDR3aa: CASSSPMDLHF
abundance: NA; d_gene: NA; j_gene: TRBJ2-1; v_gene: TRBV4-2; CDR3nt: TGTGCCAGCAGCCAAGAAGGGACCCGGGGTGAGCAGTTCTTC; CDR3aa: CASSQEGTRGEQFF
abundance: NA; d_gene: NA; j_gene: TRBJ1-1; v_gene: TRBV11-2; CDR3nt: TGTGCCAGCAGCTTAGTTCCAGACACTGAAGCTTTCTTT; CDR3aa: CASSLVPDTEAFF
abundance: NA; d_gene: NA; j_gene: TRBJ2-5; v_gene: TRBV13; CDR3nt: TGTGCCAGCAGCTTATTAGGCGACGGGGGCCGGGGGGAGACCCAGTACTTC; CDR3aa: CASSLLGDGGRGETQYF
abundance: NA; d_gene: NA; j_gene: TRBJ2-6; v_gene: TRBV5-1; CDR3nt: TGCGCCAGCAGCTTGGGAATGGGTTCTTACTACAACGTCCTGACTTTC; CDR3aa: CASSLGMGSYYNVLTF
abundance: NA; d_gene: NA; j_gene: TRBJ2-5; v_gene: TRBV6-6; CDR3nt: TGTGCCAGCAGAGCTGCTTCCCAAGAGACCCAGTACTTC; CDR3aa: CASRAASQETQYF
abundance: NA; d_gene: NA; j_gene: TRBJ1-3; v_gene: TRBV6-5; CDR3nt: TGTGCCAGCTCTGAGTGGGGTGGAAACACCATATATTTT; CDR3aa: CASSEWGGNTIYF
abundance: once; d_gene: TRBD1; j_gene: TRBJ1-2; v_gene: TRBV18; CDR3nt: TGTGCCAGCTCACCTACCGGGACAGGGCTCTATGGCTACACCTTC; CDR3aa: CASSPTGTGLYGYTF
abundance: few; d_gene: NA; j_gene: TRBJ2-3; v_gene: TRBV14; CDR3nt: TGTGCCAGCAGCCAAGAGGTCGGGGGTTGGACAGATACGCAGTATTTT; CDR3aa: CASSQEVGGWTDTQYF
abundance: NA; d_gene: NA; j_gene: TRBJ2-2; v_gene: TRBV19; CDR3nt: TGTGCCAGTAGGGAACAGGGCAGGTTAAACACCGGGGAGCTGTTTTTT; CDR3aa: CASREQGRLNTGELFF
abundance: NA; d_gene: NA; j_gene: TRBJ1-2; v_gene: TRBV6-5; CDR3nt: TGTGCCAGCAAATACTCCCAACAGGGCAACTATGGCTACACCTTC; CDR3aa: CASKYSQQGNYGYTF
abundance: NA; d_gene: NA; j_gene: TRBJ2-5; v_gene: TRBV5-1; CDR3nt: TGCGCCAGCAGCCTGGAAGGGTCAGGGGAGACCCAGTACTTC; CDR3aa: CASSLEGSGETQYF
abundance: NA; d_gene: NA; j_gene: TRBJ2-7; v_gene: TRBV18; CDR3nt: TGTGCCAGCTCACCCGCGGGGTCGGGCTACGAGCAGTACTTC; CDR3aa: CASSPAGSGYEQYF
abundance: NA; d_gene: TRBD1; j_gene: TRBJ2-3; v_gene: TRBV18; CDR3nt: TGTGCCAGCTCACCCGTACAGGGGGTTGATACGCAGTATTTT; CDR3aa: CASSPVQGVDTQYF
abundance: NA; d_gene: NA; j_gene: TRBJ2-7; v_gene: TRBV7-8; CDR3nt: TGTGCCAGCAGCCCCAGCAGGACCAGGGACGAGCAGTACTTC; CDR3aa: CASSPSRTRDEQYF
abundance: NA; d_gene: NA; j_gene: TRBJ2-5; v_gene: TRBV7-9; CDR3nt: TGTGCCAGCAGCTTAGAAGGTACGACAGCGCAAGAGACCCAGTACTTC; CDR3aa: CASSLEGTTAQETQYF
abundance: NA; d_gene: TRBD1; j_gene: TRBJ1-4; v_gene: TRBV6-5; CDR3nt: TGTGCCAGCAGTCTGACCCAGGGGGCGAATGAAAAACTGTTTTTT; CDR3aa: CASSLTQGANEKLFF
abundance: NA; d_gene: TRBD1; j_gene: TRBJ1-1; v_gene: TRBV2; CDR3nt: TGTGCCAGCATGGCGACAGGGTGGAACACTGAAGCTTTCTTT; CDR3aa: CASMATGWNTEAFF
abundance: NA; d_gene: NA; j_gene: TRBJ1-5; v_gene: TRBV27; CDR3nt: TGTGCCAGCAGTCCACGGGACGGATATCAGCCCCAGCATTTT; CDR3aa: CASSPRDGYQPQHF
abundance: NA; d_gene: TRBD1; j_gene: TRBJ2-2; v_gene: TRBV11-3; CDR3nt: TGTGCCAGCAGCCCGACAGGGGTGGTGCCCGGGGAGCTGTTTTTT; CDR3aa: CASSPTGVVPGELFF
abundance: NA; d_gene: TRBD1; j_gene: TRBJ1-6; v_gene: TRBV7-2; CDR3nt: TGTGCCAGCAGCTTTAGGACAGGGGCCTATACCTCACCCCTCCACTTT; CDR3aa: CASSFRTGAYTSPLHF
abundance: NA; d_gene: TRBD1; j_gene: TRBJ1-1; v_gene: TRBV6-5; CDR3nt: TGTGCCAGCAGTTACAGGGGACAGTTTATGAACACTGAAGCTTTCTTT; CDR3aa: CASSYRGQFMNTEAFF
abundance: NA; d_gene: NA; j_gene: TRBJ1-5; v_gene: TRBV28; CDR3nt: TGTGCCAGCAGTTTCCCCTCCTATATCCAGGGCAGCCAGCATTTT; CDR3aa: CASSFPSYIQGSQHF
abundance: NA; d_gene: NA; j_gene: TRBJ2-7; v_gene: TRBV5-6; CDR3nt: TGTGCCAGCAGCTATAGCGGATCCCTCTCCTACGAGCAGTACTTC; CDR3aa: CASSYSGSLSYEQYF
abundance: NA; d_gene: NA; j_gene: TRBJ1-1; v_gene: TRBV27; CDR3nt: TGTGCCAGCAGTTTATCGGGAATCGGCGGAACTGAAGCTTTCTTT; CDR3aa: CASSLSGIGGTEAFF
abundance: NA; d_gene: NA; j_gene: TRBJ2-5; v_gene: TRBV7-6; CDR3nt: TGTGCCAGCAGCTTAGTGGGAGACAGACCTCAAGAGACCCAGTACTTC; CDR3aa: CASSLVGDRPQETQYF
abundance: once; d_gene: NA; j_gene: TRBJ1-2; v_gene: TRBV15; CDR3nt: TGTGCCACCAGCCCCCCCGGGGGGCTCCAACCCTATGGCTACACCTTC; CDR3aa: CATSPPGGLQPYGYTF
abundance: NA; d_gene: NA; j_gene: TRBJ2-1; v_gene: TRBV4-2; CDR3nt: TGTGCCAGCAGCCAAAGGCTAGCCGCCTACAATGAGCAGTTCTTC; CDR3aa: CASSQRLAAYNEQFF
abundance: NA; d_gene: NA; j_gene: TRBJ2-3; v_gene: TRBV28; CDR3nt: TGTGCCAGCAGTACGCCAACAGGGTCAGATACGCAGTATTTT; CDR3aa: CASSTPTGSDTQYF
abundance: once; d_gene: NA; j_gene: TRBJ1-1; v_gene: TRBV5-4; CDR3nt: TGTGCCAGCGCAAAACGGGGTATCCTGAACACTGAAGCTTTCTTT; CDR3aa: CASAKRGILNTEAFF
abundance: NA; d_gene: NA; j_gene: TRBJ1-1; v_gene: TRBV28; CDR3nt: TGTGCCGGGGCAGGACGGGGCTTCACTGAAGCTTTCTTT; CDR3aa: CAGAGRGFTEAFF
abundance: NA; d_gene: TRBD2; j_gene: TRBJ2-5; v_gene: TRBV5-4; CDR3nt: TGTGCCAGCAGCCTCAAATTAGCGGGGGGGCCGGGAGGAGAGACCCAGTACTTC; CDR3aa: CASSLKLAGGPGGETQYF
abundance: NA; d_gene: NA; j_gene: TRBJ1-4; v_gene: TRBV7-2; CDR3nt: TGTGCCAGCAGCTTACAGGGGTCAACTAATGAAAAACTGTTTTTT; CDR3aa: CASSLQGSTNEKLFF
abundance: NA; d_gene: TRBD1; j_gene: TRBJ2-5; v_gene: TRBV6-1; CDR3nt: TGTGCCAGCAGGTCAGGGGGCCGGGGAGGAGAGACCCAGTACTTC; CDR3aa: CASRSGGRGGETQYF
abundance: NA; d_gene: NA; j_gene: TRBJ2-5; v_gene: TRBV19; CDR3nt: TGTGCCAGTAGTATAGATTGGGGGCGGCAAGAGACCCAGTACTTC; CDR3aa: CASSIDWGRQETQYF
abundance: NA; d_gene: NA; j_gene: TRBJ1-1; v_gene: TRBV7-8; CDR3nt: TGTGCCAGCAGCTTAGCTCCGGTATCCTCGAACACTGAAGCTTTCTTT; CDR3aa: CASSLAPVSSNTEAFF
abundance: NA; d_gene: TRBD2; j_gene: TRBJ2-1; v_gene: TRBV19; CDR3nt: TGTGCCAGTAGACTGAGGTTGCGGGGGGGCCGGAATGAGCAGTTCTTC; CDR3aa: CASRLRLRGGRNEQFF
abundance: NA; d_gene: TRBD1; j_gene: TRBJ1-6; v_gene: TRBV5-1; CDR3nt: TGCGCCAGCAGCTTGGAGGACAGGGCGAAATCACCCCTCCACTTT; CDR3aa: CASSLEDRAKSPLHF
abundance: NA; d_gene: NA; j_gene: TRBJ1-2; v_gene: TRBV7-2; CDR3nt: TGTGCCAGCAGCTTAGGACAGCAGTATGGCTACACCTTC; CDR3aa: CASSLGQQYGYTF